The 25 T cell receptor beta chains below come from one sample, sequenced in a study of post-analysis software for immune sequencing data. For these TCRs, the target antigens are not known. Findings and limits, study-wide: The study found TRBV5-6, TRBV5-1 and TRBV20-1 among 5 or 6 TRBV segments more frequent in patients than controls.

Unique molecular identifiers were present in the TCR beta cDNA libraries. TCRdb re-analysed the PCR reads in MiXCR, keeping a single row per CDR3 protein. The table records roughly 540,000 distinct CDR3 sequences, under 40% of them present only once. Sequencing was carried out using blood. These receptors all come from a girl under 18 with multiple sclerosis.

Details on this clonotype: One end of the junction fails to match germline, which may point to a read error. The genes are TRBV6-6 and TRBJ1-2, with D unclear. The germline V gene has CDR1 MNHNY and CDR2 SVGAGI (reference sequence). The CDR3 is 14 amino acids. DNA for the CDR3: TGTGCCAGCAAACCCCCGGACGGCCTCCTTGGCTACATCTTC. It encodes CASKPPDGLLGYIF.

This clonotype appeared a few times. V gene TRBV28 combines with J gene TRBJ2-1, with 8 bases identical to TRBD2. The V and J ends lost 7 bases and 8 bases, in that order; junction bases with no gene match: 7. The CDR3 is 13 residues long. Germline assignment: CDR1 MDHEN and CDR2 SYDVKM. In DNA form, the CDR3 reads TGTGCCAGCAACCTTTCCGGGGGGGATGAGCAGTTCTTC. It translates to CASNLSGGDEQFF. The whole variable domain, remainder taken from reference TRBV28 and TRBJ2-1, is DVKVTQSSRYLVKRTGEKVFLECVQDMDHENMFWYRQDPGLGLRLIYFSYDVKMKEKGDIPEGYSVSREKKERFSLILESASTNQTSMYLCASNLSGGDEQFFGPGTRLTVL.

The rearrangement links TRBV2 to TRBJ2-3, with 12 bases matching TRBD2. The CDR3 covers 16 residues. The V gene's germline CDR1 is SNHLY and CDR2 FYNNEI. Trimming at V came to 7 bases and at J to 5 bases, leaving 10 bases not matched to a gene. This chain's CDR3 is CASTPGLAGRRDTQYF. For the CDR3, the DNA is TGTGCCAGCACCCCTGGACTAGCGGGGAGGAGAGATACGCAGTATTTT.

The chain couples TRBV3-1 to TRBJ1-1; no definite D call. CDR1 is LGHDT and CDR2 is YNNKEL in the germline V gene (reference sequence). The ends were cut back, 1 base at V and 6 bases at J, with 9 bases in the middle. The CDR3 contains 13 residues. The CDR3 loop is CASSQGPDAEAFF. DNA of the CDR3: TGTGCCAGCAGCCAAGGGCCAGACGCTGAAGCTTTCTTT.

This clonotype was observed a few times. CDR3 bases: TGTGCCAGCAGCTTACTTGTAGCGGGGGGCCTCCAAGAGACCCAGTACTTC. Translated: CASSLLVAGGLQETQYF. V gene TRBV11-2 combines with J gene TRBJ2-5; 10 bases match TRBD2. The CDR3 sequence is 17 residues long. Germline loops: CDR1 SGHAT, CDR2 FQNNGV. The V and J ends lost 2 bases and 1 base, in that order; junction bases with no gene match: 7.

This rearrangement joins TRBV6-6 to TRBJ1-4; weak D call: TRBD1 (5 bases). With 2 bases removed from V and 0 bases from J, the gap between germline ends came to 10 bases. Germline-derived CDR1 and CDR2 are MNHNY and SVGAGI (reference sequence). The CDR3 runs 16 residues. The CDR3 nucleotides are TGTGCCAGCAGTTACGGGGACGGCGCAACTAATGAAAAACTGTTTTTT. This codes for CASSYGDGATNEKLFF.

This rearrangement joins TRBV9 to TRBJ2-2, with unresolved D. Looked up from germline, CDR1 is SGDLS and CDR2 is YYNGEE. Trimming pared 0 bases from V and 4 bases from J, leaving 7 bases between. The CDR3 is 14 residues long. CDR3 in amino acids: CASSVASRTGELFF. CDR3 nucleotide sequence: TGTGCCAGCAGCGTAGCGAGTCGCACCGGGGAGCTGTTTTTT. The entire variable domain, with the rest obtained from reference TRBV9 and TRBJ2-2, is as follows: DSGVTQTPKHLITATGQRVTLRCSPRSGDLSVYWYQQSLDQGLQFLIQYYNGEERAKGNILERFSAQQFPDLHSELNLSSLELGDSALYFCASSVASRTGELFFGEGSRLTVL.

Here the CDR3 reads CASSLPGNRGSTEAFF. Here the CDR3 DNA reads TGCGCCAGCAGCTTACCCGGAAACAGGGGTTCCACTGAAGCTTTCTTT. V usage is TRBV5-1 and J usage is TRBJ1-1, with 7 bases identical to TRBD1. Germline V CDR1 and CDR2: SGHRS, YFSETQ. V shed 2 bases, J shed 4 bases, and the junction held 11 bases outside the gene matches. The CDR3 has 16 amino acids. Full variable domain (missing parts from reference TRBV5-1 and TRBJ1-1): KAGVTQTPRYLIKTRGQQVTLSCSPISGHRSVSWYQQTPGQGLQFLFEYFSETQRNKGNFPGRFSGRQFSNSRSEMNVSTLELGDSALYLCASSLPGNRGSTEAFFGQGTRLTVV.

The V and J genes are TRBV5-1 and TRBJ2-1; 15 positions agree with TRBD2. Trimming at V came to 1 base and at J to 6 bases, leaving 8 bases not matched to a gene. Germline loops: CDR1 SGHRS, CDR2 YFSETQ. The CDR3 totals 18 residues. DNA of the CDR3: TGCGCCAGCAGCTTGTTGGGGACTAGCGGGGGGAGTACCAATGAGCAGTTCTTC. It translates to CASSLLGTSGGSTNEQFF. The full variable domain, rest sourced from reference TRBV5-1 and TRBJ2-1, is KAGVTQTPRYLIKTRGQQVTLSCSPISGHRSVSWYQQTPGQGLQFLFEYFSETQRNKGNFPGRFSGRQFSNSRSEMNVSTLELGDSALYLCASSLLGTSGGSTNEQFFGPGTRLTVL.

The chain employs TRBV7-2 and TRBJ2-1, with 11 bases fitting TRBD2. Germline loops: CDR1 SGHTA, CDR2 FQGNSA. This CDR3 contains 19 residues. After removal of 2 bases from V and 6 bases from J, the junction contained 15 bases not matched to a gene. The CDR3 is CASSLYGLAGGSAVNEQFF. As DNA, the CDR3 is TGTGCCAGCAGCTTATATGGGCTAGCGGGAGGTTCAGCCGTCAATGAGCAGTTCTTC.

This sequence joins TRBV6-4 and TRBJ2-5, with unresolved D. The CDR3 loop spans 12 amino acids. The germline V gene encodes CDR1 MRHNA and CDR2 SNTAGT. Trimming left V 0 bases short and J 11 bases short, with 10 bases between. The CDR3: CASSDSYLAQYF. The CDR3 DNA is TGTGCCAGCAGTGACTCCTATCTCGCGCAGTACTTC.

This chain connects TRBV6-5 to TRBJ2-5; D may match TRBD1 or TRBD2 (5 bases each). The CDR3 is made up of 14 amino acids. Trimming pared 5 bases from V and 5 bases from J, leaving 15 bases between. Germline V gene data show CDR1 as MNHEY and CDR2 as SVGAGI. Here the CDR3 DNA reads TGTGCCAGCAGTACTCTGGGGGATGGGGAGACCCAGTACTTC. It translates to CASSTLGDGETQYF.

The V and J genes are TRBV20-1 and TRBJ1-2; D is perhaps TRBD1 (6 bases). This CDR3 has 14 residues. Between the trimmed V and J ends, which lost 7 bases and 4 bases, there was a span of 19 bases. The V gene's germline CDR1 is DFQATT and CDR2 SNEGSKA (reference sequence). The CDR3 DNA sequence: TGCAGTGGGGGACACAGGCGGCAAATCTATGGCTACACCTTC. It specifies CSGGHRRQIYGYTF.

V gene TRBV3-1 combines with J gene TRBJ2-5; D unresolved. V lost 0 bases and J 1 base, leaving 6 bases between the germline ends. This CDR3 comprises 14 residues. Per germline, CDR1 LGHDT and CDR2 YNNKEL (reference sequence). CDR3 coding DNA: TGTGCCAGCAGCCAAGACGTGGCCCAAGAGACCCAGTACTTC. Amino acid sequence: CASSQDVAQETQYF.

V gene TRBV4-1 combines with J gene TRBJ1-2; D may be TRBD1 (6 bases). CDR1 MGHRA and CDR2 YSYEKL come from the germline V gene. This CDR3 has 16 residues. Trimming stripped 0 bases from V and 4 bases from J, with 15 bases between. DNA for the CDR3: TGCGCCAGCAGCCAAGAAGGAACCGGACAGCTCTATGGCTACACCTTC. Protein: CASSQEGTGQLYGYTF.

V and J are TRBV3-1 and TRBJ1-1, with D unclear. The length of the CDR3 is 14 residues. V lost 0 bases to trimming and J lost 5 bases, with 10 bases between them. From germline, CDR1 is LGHDT and CDR2 YNNKEL (reference sequence). CDR3 sequence: CASSQDPRVTEAFF. The CDR3 region has the DNA TGTGCCAGCAGCCAAGATCCCCGGGTAACTGAAGCTTTCTTT.

The chain couples TRBV5-5 to TRBJ1-2; D call uncertain. CDR3 length equals 14 residues. Trimming took off 4 bases at V and 4 bases at J, with 14 bases between the two ends. Germline V gene sequence: CDR1 SGHKS, CDR2 YYEKEE (reference sequence). CDR3 coding DNA: TGTGCCAGCAGCCCCCCCGGGTCGGCCTATGGCTACACCTTC. The encoded protein is CASSPPGSAYGYTF.

J is TRBJ1-1 and V is TRBV5-1; 8 nucleotides line up with TRBD1. V was pared by 4 bases and J by 10 bases, with 12 bases of the junction left unmatched. In germline, CDR1 is SGHRS, CDR2 YFSETQ. The CDR3 is 14 amino acids. Here the CDR3 reads CASSRLEDTGGAFF. CDR3 nucleotides: TGCGCCAGCAGCCGCCTCGAGGACACAGGGGGAGCTTTCTTT.

The V call is TRBV4-1, the J call TRBJ2-5; D is ambiguous. Per germline, CDR1 MGHRA and CDR2 YSYEKL. This CDR3 spans 15 amino acids. V lost 1 base and J 1 base, leaving 10 bases between the germline ends. The CDR3 here is CASSQGVQSQETQYF. Written as DNA, the CDR3 is TGCGCCAGCAGCCAAGGGGTTCAGAGCCAAGAGACCCAGTACTTC.

V and J are TRBV2 and TRBJ2-1; perhaps TRBD2 as D (6 bases). V dropped 7 bases and J dropped 7 bases, with 11 bases sitting between them. Germline loops: CDR1 SNHLY, CDR2 FYNNEI. The CDR3 is made up of 12 amino acids. CDR3 in amino acids: CASIGTQNEQFF. CDR3 nucleotide sequence: TGTGCCAGCATTGGGACTCAGAATGAGCAGTTCTTC.

The count of this clonotype is one. The J gene is TRBJ1-1, the V gene TRBV12-3 or TRBV12-4, with D possibly matching TRBD1 (6 bases). There are 13 residues in the CDR3. Trimming pared 7 bases from V and 5 bases from J, leaving 14 bases between. CDR3 coding DNA: TGTGCCAGCATCCACAGGGCAGGGACTGAAGCTTTCTTT. Translation gives CASIHRAGTEAFF.

In its sample, this clonotype was seen a few times. This chain uses TRBV5-1 with TRBJ1-5; D is unclear. The germline CDR1 and CDR2 sequences are SGHRS and YFSETQ. V lost 3 bases to trimming and J lost 1 base, with 8 bases between them. The CDR3 length is 14 residues. CDR3 nucleotide sequence: TGCGCCAGCAGCTCTAGTGGAAGCAATCAGCCCCAGCATTTT. Translated: CASSSSGSNQPQHF.

This clonotype was observed a few times. The rearrangement links TRBV6-5 to TRBJ2-7, with 7 nucleotides matching TRBD1. Germline CDR1 and CDR2: MNHEY and SVGAGI. This CDR3 region has 14 residues. With V trimmed by 6 bases and J by 2 bases, 7 bases remained unmatched. The CDR3 loop reads CASSLNRGAYEQYF. CDR3 DNA: TGTGCCAGCAGCCTGAACAGGGGTGCCTACGAGCAGTACTTC.

This clonotype has just a few counts. The V call is TRBV6-5, the J call TRBJ2-1, with D tentatively TRBD2 (6 bases). Trimming left V 0 bases short and J 8 bases short, with 11 bases between. CDR3 length: 14 amino acids. CDR1 and CDR2 from the germline V gene are MNHEY and SVGAGI. The DNA of the CDR3 is TGTGCCAGCAGTTACTCACTAGCAAAGGATGAGCAGTTCTTC. As protein: CASSYSLAKDEQFF.

As regards this clonotype: The germline gene is not matched at one end of the junction; a read error may be the cause. The chain couples TRBV7-8 to TRBJ1-6, with D uncertain. CDR3 length: 15 amino acids. The germline gives CDR1 SGHVS, CDR2 FQNEAQ. CDR3 amino acids: CASSLARFYNSPLHF. The DNA for the CDR3 is TGCGCCAGCAGCTTAGCGAGATTCTATAATTCACCCCTCCACTTT.